The 4 T cell receptor beta chains in this list originate from one sample, sequenced in a study of response to subunit inactivated influenza vaccine. One entry per CDR3 protein results from TCRdb running MiXCR on the RT-PCR reads. This repertoire shows 500,000 to 600,000 distinct CDR3 sequences, approximately 7.6% found once; its top ten account for over 10%. Material: PBMCs from blood, obtained less than 25 months after vaccination. Receptor source: a man aged 50 to 69 who received an inactivated influenza vaccine.

As for this clonotype: This clone may be a read error of a much larger clone one base away. This chain joins TRBV6-1 and TRBJ1-1; 7 bases map to TRBD1. V was clipped by 8 bases and J by 6 bases; unmatched bases: 9. Germline V gene sequence: CDR1 MNHNS, CDR2 SASEGT. The CDR3 totals 13 residues. The CDR3 nucleotides are TGTGCCAGCGGGGACAGACCTAACTCTGAAGCTTTCTTT. Encoded protein: CASGDRPNSEAFF.

There are many counts of this clonotype. The V and J genes are TRBV4-3 and TRBJ2-7; D remains ambiguous. The germline gives CDR1 LGHNA, CDR2 YSLEER. The CDR3 has 16 residues. V gave up 0 bases and J gave up 4 bases, with 16 bases separating them. For the CDR3, the DNA is TGCGCCAGCAGCCAAGAATTCAGGAGTCAGTGGTACGAGCAGTACTTC. It specifies CASSQEFRSQWYEQYF.

This clonotype was recorded many times. J is TRBJ2-7 and V is TRBV2; D not resolved. Germline V gene sequence: CDR1 SNHLY, CDR2 FYNNEI. The CDR3 length is 12 residues. Trimming cost V 3 bases and J 3 bases, with 6 bases left between them. The CDR3 DNA reads as TGTGCCAGCAGTGATCACAGCTACGAGCAGTACTTC. Amino acids: CASSDHSYEQYF.

This clonotype was detected a few times. V usage is TRBV12-3 or TRBV12-4 and J usage is TRBJ1-5; 7 bases agree with TRBD1. The V and J ends lost 5 bases and 0 bases, in that order; junction bases with no gene match: 10. The CDR3 spans 17 residues. For the CDR3, the DNA is TGTGCCAGCAGTCGCCGGGACAGCCTTTATAGCAATCAGCCCCAGCATTTT. Translated: CASSRRDSLYSNQPQHF.